Below, one T cell receptor beta chain is given with its context. The antigen remains unidentified. The method was immunoSEQ multiplex PCR; TCRdb's version includes in-frame clones alone and lacks a portion of them. This sample has tens of thousands of clones, with about nine tenths found just once. Germline V lookup: CDR1 SNHLY, CDR2 FYNNEI. Trimming pared 3 bases from V and 0 bases from J, leaving 9 bases between. CDR3 length: 15 amino acids. The record originates from a study of OX40 agonist ivuxolimab in advanced cancers. Study-wide results and limits: At 0.1 to 3.0 mg/kg and by week 6, clonal expansion occurred in CD4+ and CD8+ blood T cells.

This material consisted of CD4+ or CD8+ T cells sorted from blood, taken in a trial of the OX40 agonist ivuxolimab. The chain combines TRBV2 with TRBJ1-3; D call uncertain. This TCR was recovered from an adult with an advanced solid tumor such as melanoma, head and neck, liver or kidney cancer. The CDR3 region is CASSDEGSSGNTIYF. In DNA, the CDR3 is TGTGCCAGCAGTGATGAGGGATCCTCTGGAAACACCATATATTTT.